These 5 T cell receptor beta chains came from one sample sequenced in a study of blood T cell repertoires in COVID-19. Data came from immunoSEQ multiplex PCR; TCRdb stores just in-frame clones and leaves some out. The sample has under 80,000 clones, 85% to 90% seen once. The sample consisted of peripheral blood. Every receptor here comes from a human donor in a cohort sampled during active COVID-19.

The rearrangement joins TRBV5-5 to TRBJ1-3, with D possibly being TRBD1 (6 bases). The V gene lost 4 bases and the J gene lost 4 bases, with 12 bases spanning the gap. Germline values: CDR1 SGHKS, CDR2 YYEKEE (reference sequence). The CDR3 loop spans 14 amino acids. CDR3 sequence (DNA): TGTGCCAGCAGCCCCCGGACAGACGGAAACACCATATATTTT. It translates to CASSPRTDGNTIYF.

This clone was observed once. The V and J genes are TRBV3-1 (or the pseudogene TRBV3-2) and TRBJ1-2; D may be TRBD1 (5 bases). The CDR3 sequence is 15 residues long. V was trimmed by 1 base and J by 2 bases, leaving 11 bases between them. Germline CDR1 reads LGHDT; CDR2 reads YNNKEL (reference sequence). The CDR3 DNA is TGTGCCAGCAGCCAAGTTGACAGAGGCAACTATGGCTACACCTTC. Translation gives CASSQVDRGNYGYTF.

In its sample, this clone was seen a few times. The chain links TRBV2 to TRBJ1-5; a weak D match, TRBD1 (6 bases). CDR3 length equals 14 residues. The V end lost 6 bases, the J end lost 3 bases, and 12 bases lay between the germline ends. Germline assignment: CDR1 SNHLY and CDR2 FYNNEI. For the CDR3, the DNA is TGTGCCAGCAGGGACAGAGTATCCAATCAGCCCCAGCATTTT. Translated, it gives CASRDRVSNQPQHF. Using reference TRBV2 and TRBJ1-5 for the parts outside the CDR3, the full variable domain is EPEVTQTPSHQVTQMGQEVILRCVPISNHLYFYWYRQILGQKVEFLVSFYNNEISEKSEIFDDQFSVERPDGSNFTLKIRSTKLEDSAMYFCASRDRVSNQPQHFGDGTRLSIL.

DNA of the CDR3: TGTGCCAGCAGCTCTGGACTAGCGCAGACAGATACGCAGTATTTT. Protein: CASSSGLAQTDTQYF. The V call is TRBV7-3, the J call TRBJ2-3; TRBD2 agrees at 9 bases. Germline V lookup: CDR1 SGHTA, CDR2 FQGTGA. J lost 3 bases, V lost 4 bases, and 5 bases had no gene match. The length of the CDR3 is 15 residues. Using reference TRBV7-3 and TRBJ2-3 for the parts outside the CDR3, the full variable domain is GAGVSQTPSNKVTEKGKYVELRCDPISGHTALYWYRQSLGQGPEFLIYFQGTGAADDSGLPNDRFFAVRPEGSVSTLKIQRTERGDSAVYLCASSSGLAQTDTQYFGPGTRLTVL.

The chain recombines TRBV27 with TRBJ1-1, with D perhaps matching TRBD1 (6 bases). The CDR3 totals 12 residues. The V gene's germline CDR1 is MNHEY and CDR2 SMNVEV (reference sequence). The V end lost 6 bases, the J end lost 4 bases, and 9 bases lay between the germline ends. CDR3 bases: TGTGCCAGCAGAACAGGGCGCACTGAAGCTTTCTTT. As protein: CASRTGRTEAFF.